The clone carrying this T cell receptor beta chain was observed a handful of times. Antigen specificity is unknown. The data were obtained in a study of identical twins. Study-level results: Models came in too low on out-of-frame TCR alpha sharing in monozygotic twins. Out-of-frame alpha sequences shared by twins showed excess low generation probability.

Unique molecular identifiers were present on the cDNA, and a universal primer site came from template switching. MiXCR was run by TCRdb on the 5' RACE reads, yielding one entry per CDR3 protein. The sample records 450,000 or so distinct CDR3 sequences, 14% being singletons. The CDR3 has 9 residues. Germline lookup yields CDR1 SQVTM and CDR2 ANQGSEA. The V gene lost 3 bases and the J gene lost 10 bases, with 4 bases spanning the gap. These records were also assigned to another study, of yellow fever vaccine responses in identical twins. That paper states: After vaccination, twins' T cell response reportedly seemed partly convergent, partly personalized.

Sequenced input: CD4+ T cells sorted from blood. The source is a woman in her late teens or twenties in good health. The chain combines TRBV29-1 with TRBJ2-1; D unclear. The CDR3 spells CSVDWEQFF. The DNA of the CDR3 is TGCAGCGTTGACTGGGAGCAGTTCTTC.